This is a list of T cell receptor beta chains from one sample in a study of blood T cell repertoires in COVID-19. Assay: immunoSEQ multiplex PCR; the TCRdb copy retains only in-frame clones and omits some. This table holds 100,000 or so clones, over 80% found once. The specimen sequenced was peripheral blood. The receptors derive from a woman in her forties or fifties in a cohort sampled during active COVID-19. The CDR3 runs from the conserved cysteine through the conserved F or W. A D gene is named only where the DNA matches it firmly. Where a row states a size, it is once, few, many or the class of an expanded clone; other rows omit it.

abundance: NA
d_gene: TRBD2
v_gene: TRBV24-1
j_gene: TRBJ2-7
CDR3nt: TGTGCCACCAGTGACCCAGCGGGGCCAGGGGAGCAGTACTTC
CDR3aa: CATSDPAGPGEQYF

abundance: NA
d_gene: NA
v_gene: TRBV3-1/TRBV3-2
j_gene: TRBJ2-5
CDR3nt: TGTGCCAGCAGCCAAGATTCAGCTCGGAGGAACGGGGAGACCCAGTACTTC
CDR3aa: CASSQDSARRNGETQYF

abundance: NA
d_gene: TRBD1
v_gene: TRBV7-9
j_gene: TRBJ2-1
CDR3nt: TGTGCCAGCAGACTAGACAGGGGGAGCTCCTACAATGAGCAGTTCTTC
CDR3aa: CASRLDRGSSYNEQFF

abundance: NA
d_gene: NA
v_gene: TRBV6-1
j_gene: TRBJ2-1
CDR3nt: TGTGCCAGCAGTGACCGCGGGAACTACAATGAGCAGTTCTTC
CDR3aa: CASSDRGNYNEQFF

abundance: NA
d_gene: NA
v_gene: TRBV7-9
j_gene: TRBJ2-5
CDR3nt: TGTGCCAGCACCACGGTGACAGCTAAAGAGACCCAGTACTTC
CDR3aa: CASTTVTAKETQYF

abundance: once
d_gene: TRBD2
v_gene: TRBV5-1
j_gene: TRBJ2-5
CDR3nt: TGCGCCAGCAGCTTGTCACTAGCGGGGCGAGAGACCCAGTACTTC
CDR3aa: CASSLSLAGRETQYF

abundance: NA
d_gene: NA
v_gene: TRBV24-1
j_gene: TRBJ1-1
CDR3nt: TGTGCCACCAGTGATTCCACCACCCGGGGTGACACTGAAGCTTTCTTT
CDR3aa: CATSDSTTRGDTEAFF

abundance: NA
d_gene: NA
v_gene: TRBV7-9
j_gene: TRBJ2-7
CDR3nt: TGTGCCAGCAGCTTAGCGGGGCTATCCTACGAGCAGTACTTC
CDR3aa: CASSLAGLSYEQYF

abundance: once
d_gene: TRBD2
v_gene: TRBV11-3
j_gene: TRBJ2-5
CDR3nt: TGTGCCAGCAGCTTAAGACTAGCGGGAGTAGAGACCCAGTACTTC
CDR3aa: CASSLRLAGVETQYF

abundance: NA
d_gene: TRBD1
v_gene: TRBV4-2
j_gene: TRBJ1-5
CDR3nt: TGTGCCAGCGATTACGGGACAGGGAATCAGCCCCAGCATTTT
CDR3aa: CASDYGTGNQPQHF

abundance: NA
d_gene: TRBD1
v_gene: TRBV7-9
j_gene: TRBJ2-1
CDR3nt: TGTGCCAGCAGCCTAACCTCAGGGGGCGGCGTAAACAATGAGCAGTTCTTC
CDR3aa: CASSLTSGGGVNNEQFF

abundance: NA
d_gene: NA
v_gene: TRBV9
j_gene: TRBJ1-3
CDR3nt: TGTGCCAGCAGCGAAGCAACCTCTGGAAACACCATATATTTT
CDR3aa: CASSEATSGNTIYF

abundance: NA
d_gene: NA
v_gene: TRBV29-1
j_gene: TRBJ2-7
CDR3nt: TGCAGCGTTGAATCCCTCAGGGACTCCGACTCCTACGAGCAGTACTTC
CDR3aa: CSVESLRDSDSYEQYF

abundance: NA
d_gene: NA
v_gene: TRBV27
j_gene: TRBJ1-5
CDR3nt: TGTGCCAGCAGTCATACAGGTCATCAGCCCCAGCATTTT
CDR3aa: CASSHTGHQPQHF

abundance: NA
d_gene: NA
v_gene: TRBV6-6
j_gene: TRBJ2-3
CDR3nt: TGTGCCAGCAAACAAGCCCGGGACTCGGTTACGCAGTATTTT
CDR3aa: CASKQARDSVTQYF

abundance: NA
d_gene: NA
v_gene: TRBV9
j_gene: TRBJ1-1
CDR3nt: TGTGCCAGCAGCGCCGGACAGATGAACACTGAAGCTTTCTTT
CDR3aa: CASSAGQMNTEAFF

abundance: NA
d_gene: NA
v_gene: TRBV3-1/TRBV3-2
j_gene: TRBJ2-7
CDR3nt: TGTGCCAGCAGCCTTTATAGACTGGGCTACGAGCAGTACTTC
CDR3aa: CASSLYRLGYEQYF

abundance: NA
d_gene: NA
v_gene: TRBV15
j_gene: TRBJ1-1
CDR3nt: TGTGCCACCAGCAGAGGAGCGGGCATAACGAACACTGAAGCTTTCTTT
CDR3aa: CATSRGAGITNTEAFF

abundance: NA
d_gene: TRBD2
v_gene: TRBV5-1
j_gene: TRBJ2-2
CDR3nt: TGCGCCAGCCAACAGCGCGGGGGGCAGAACACCGGGGAGCTGTTTTTT
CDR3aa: CASQQRGGQNTGELFF

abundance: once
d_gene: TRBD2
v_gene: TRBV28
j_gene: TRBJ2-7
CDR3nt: TGTGCCAGCAGTCACCTCGCGGGGGCCTACGAGCAGTACTTC
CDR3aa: CASSHLAGAYEQYF

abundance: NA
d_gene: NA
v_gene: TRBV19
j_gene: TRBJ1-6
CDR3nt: TGTGCCAGTAGTATGGCCCCCGGGACACCCGCCGCACCCCTCCACTTT
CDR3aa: CASSMAPGTPAAPLHF

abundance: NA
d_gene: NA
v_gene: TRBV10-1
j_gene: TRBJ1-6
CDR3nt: TGCGCCAGCAGGGCAGGGGAAGATTCACCCCTCCACTTT
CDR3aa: CASRAGEDSPLHF

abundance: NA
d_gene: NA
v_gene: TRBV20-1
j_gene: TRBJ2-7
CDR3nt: TGCAGTGCTAGTAGGGGAACTGTGACCTACGAGCAGTACTTC
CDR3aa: CSASRGTVTYEQYF

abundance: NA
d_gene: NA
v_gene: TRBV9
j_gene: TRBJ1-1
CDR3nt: TGTGCCAGCAGCGTAGTAGCCAACACTGAAGCTTTCTTT
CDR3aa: CASSVVANTEAFF

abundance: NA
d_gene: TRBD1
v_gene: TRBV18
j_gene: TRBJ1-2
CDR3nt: TGTGCCAGCTCACCATCTACAGGGGTTTCCTATGGCTACACCTTC
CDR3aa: CASSPSTGVSYGYTF

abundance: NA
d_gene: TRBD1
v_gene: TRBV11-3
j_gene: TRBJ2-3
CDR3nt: TGTGCCAGCAGCACCAACCGGGACAGTGGATTATTGACAGATACGCAGTATTTT
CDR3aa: CASSTNRDSGLLTDTQYF

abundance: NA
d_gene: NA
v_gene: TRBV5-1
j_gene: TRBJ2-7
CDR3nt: TGCGCCAGCAGCTTGCTGCTCAGCGACGAGCAGTACTTC
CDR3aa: CASSLLLSDEQYF

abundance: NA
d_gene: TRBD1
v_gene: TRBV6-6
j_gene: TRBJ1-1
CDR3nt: TGTGCCAGCAGTTACGACAGGGGTGCTGAAGCTTTCTTT
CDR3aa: CASSYDRGAEAFF

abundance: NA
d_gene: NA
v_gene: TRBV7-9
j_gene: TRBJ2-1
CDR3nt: TGTGCCAGCAGCTCAAATCCGAAACTAGCAGCCCACAATGAGCAGTTCTTC
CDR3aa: CASSSNPKLAAHNEQFF

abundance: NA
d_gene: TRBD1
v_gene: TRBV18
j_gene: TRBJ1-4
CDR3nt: TGTGCCAGCTCAGAACAGGGGCCAACTAATGAAAAACTGTTTTTT
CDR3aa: CASSEQGPTNEKLFF

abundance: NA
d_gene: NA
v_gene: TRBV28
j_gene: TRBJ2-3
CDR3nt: TGTGCCAGCAGTTGGAGGAGCCCTAGCACAGATACGCAGTATTTT
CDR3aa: CASSWRSPSTDTQYF

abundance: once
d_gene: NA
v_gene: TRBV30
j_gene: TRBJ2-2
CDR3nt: TGTGCCTGGAGTTTGGGGAGGCTCACCGGGGAGCTGTTTTTT
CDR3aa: CAWSLGRLTGELFF

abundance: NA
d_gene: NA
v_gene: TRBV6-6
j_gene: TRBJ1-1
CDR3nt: TGTGCCAGCCTAGGGAACACTGAAGCTTTCTTT
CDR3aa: CASLGNTEAFF

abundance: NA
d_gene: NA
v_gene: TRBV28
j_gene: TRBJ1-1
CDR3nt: TGTGCCAGCAGTCCTCCGGACAAGAACACTGAAGCTTTCTTT
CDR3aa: CASSPPDKNTEAFF

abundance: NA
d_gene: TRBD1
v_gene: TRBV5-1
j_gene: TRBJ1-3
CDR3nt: TGCGCCAGCAGCTTGAATACAGGGGCAGGGGGAAACACCATATATTTT
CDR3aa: CASSLNTGAGGNTIYF

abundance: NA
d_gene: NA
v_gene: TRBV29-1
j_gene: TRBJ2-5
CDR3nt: TGCAGCGTTGCCGTCCAAGAGACCCAGTACTTC
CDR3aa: CSVAVQETQYF

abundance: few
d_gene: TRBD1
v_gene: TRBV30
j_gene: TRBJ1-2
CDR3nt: TGTGCCTGCAACTCAGACAGGGCTTCAGCTAACTATGGCTACACCTTC
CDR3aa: CACNSDRASANYGYTF

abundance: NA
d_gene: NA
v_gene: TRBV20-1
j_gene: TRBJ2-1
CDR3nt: TGCAGTGCTAGGGGGCGTAGTGAGCAGTTCTTC
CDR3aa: CSARGRSEQFF

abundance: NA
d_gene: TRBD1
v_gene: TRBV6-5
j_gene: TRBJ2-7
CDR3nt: TGTGCCAGCAATTCAGGGGGATACGAGCAGTACTTC
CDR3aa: CASNSGGYEQYF

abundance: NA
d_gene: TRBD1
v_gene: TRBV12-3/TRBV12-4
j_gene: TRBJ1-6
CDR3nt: TGTGCCAGCAGCCCGGGACAGGGGGCCTCCCTCCACTTT
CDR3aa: CASSPGQGASLHF

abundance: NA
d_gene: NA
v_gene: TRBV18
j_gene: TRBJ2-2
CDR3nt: TGTGCCAGCTCACCACCGTCGGTGAACACCGGGGAGCTGTTTTTT
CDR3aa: CASSPPSVNTGELFF

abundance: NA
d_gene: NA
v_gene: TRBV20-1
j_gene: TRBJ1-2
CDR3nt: TGCAGTGCTAGAGACATTCAGTACACCTTC
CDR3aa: CSARDIQYTF

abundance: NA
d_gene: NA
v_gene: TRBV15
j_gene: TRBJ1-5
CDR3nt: TGTGCCACCAGCAGAGATCCAGCACAGTTAGACAATCAGCCCCAGCATTTT
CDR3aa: CATSRDPAQLDNQPQHF